Below, 17 T cell receptor beta chains from the same sample are listed, as sequenced in a study of T cells after yellow fever vaccination. TCRdb itself ran the 5' RACE reads through MiXCR, one entry per CDR3 protein. In the table there are 610,000 or so distinct CDR3 sequences, 9% to 15% of which are singletons. This specimen was PBMCs, taken on the day of the yellow fever booster vaccination. These receptors were collected from a man aged 25 to 45 who received the YFV17D yellow fever vaccine.

V and J are TRBV29-1 and TRBJ2-1, with D possibly TRBD2 on 6 matching bases. Germline loops: CDR1 SQVTM, CDR2 ANQGSEA. The CDR3 extends over 13 amino acids. The germline V and J ends were trimmed by 5 bases and 5 bases, with 13 bases remaining between them. The CDR3 protein is CSVWTTENNEQFF. The CDR3 DNA follows: TGCAGCGTTTGGACTACCGAAAACAATGAGCAGTTCTTC.

This clonotype was counted between two and nine times. The genes are TRBV4-3 and TRBJ2-1, with D possibly being TRBD1 (5 bases). This CDR3 comprises 14 residues. Trimming took off 0 bases at V and 7 bases at J, with 10 bases between the two ends. Looked up from germline, CDR1 is LGHNA and CDR2 is YSLEER. The CDR3 DNA is TGCGCCAGCAGCCAAGACAGGGAACGTAATGAGCAGTTCTTC. As protein: CASSQDRERNEQFF.

This chain joins TRBV7-3 and TRBJ2-3; perhaps TRBD2 as D (5 bases). Germline loops: CDR1 SGHTA, CDR2 FQGTGA. Trimming removed 1 base from V and 5 bases from J, with 19 bases in between. This CDR3 is built from 17 residues. The CDR3, as DNA: TGTGCCAGCAGCTTAATCCCCGTAGAGGGCTTAGGAGATACGCAGTATTTT. Translated: CASSLIPVEGLGDTQYF.

The genes are TRBV12-3 or TRBV12-4 and TRBJ2-5; D unresolved. The CDR3 runs 13 residues. Trimming cost V 3 bases and J 10 bases, with 15 bases left between them. CDR3 nucleotides: TGTGCCAGCAGTTTCGCAGTCCACATGGGCCAGTACTTC. Protein sequence: CASSFAVHMGQYF.

The rearrangement links TRBV6-2 or TRBV6-3 to TRBJ2-2, with a possible D match to TRBD2 (6 bases). V was trimmed by 2 bases and J by 1 base, leaving 11 bases between them. CDR3 length: 16 amino acids. Germline CDR1 is MNHEY and CDR2 is SVGEGT. The CDR3 sequence is CASSYGAGMNTGELFF. CDR3 DNA sequence: TGTGCCAGCAGTTACGGGGCGGGGATGAACACCGGGGAGCTGTTTTTT.

The table lists this clonotype with many counts. CDR3 region: CSVEAGLAGYNEQFF. CDR3 sequence (DNA): TGCAGCGTTGAAGCGGGACTAGCGGGATACAATGAGCAGTTCTTC. The chain uses TRBV29-1 and TRBJ2-1; 13 bases map to TRBD2. Germline CDR1 is SQVTM and CDR2 is ANQGSEA. The CDR3 is 15 residues long. With 1 base clipped from V and 4 bases from J, the junction kept 1 base outside the gene matches.

The V gene is TRBV3-1, the J gene TRBJ2-2; D remains unclear. This CDR3 contains 12 residues. With 0 bases removed from V and 7 bases from J, the gap between germline ends came to 3 bases. The germline CDR1 and CDR2 sequences are LGHDT and YNNKEL (reference sequence). Here the CDR3 DNA reads TGTGCCAGCAGCCAAGAACTCGGGGAGCTGTTTTTT. The encoded protein is CASSQELGELFF.

The chain joins TRBV29-1 to TRBJ2-1, with no clear D. Trimming shortened V by 3 bases and J by 3 bases, and 0 bases separated the two germline ends. The CDR3 is 10 residues long. From germline, CDR1 is SQVTM and CDR2 ANQGSEA. The CDR3 region is CSVDYNEQFF. The CDR3 DNA reads as TGCAGCGTTGACTACAATGAGCAGTTCTTC.

The V and J genes are TRBV29-1 and TRBJ1-1; TRBD1 is a possible D gene (5 bases). Trimming took 3 bases from V and 4 from J, leaving 12 bases between them. CDR1 and CDR2 from the germline V gene are SQVTM and ANQGSEA. The CDR3 has 13 amino acids. The CDR3 is CSVDRAGRTEAFF. CDR3 coding DNA: TGCAGCGTTGACAGGGCGGGTCGCACTGAAGCTTTCTTT.

This sequence joins TRBV29-1 and TRBJ2-7, with TRBD1 matching over 11 bases. The V segment lost 6 bases and the J segment 0 bases; nucleotides outside the gene matches: 4. Germline values: CDR1 SQVTM, CDR2 ANQGSEA. The CDR3 loop spans 14 amino acids. The CDR3 loop is CSVGDRGFSYEQYF. CDR3 in DNA: TGCAGCGTGGGGGACAGGGGGTTCTCCTACGAGCAGTACTTC.

V gene TRBV9 combines with J gene TRBJ2-5; D is perhaps TRBD2 (7 bases). The V end lost 2 bases, the J end lost 1 base, and 15 bases lay between the germline ends. The CDR3 totals 16 residues. CDR1 and CDR2 (germline): SGDLS, YYNGEE. DNA for the CDR3: TGTGCCAGCAGCGTGGGGGGGGCCCTGCCCCAAGAGACCCAGTACTTC. It codes for CASSVGGALPQETQYF.

This clonotype was detected a few times. The rearrangement uses TRBV2 and TRBJ1-5; D ambiguous. Germline V gene data show CDR1 as SNHLY and CDR2 as FYNNEI. The CDR3 contains 13 residues. V was shortened by 6 bases and J by 8 bases, with 14 bases between the two germline ends. The CDR3 nucleotides are TGTGCCAGCAGCGGTAACTCACCCAAGCCCCAGCATTTT. This translates into CASSGNSPKPQHF.

This clonotype was detected only a few times. The genes are TRBV5-1 and TRBJ2-7; D gene unclear. The germline V and J ends were trimmed by 0 bases and 13 bases, with 14 bases remaining between them. The CDR3 length is 12 residues. The germline CDR1 and CDR2 sequences are SGHRS and YFSETQ. CDR3 sequence (DNA): TGCGCCAGCAGCTTGGACATCACCTACCTCTACTTC. Translation gives CASSLDITYLYF.

A few counts support this clonotype. The chain carries TRBV29-1 and TRBJ2-7; no reliable D call. In germline, CDR1 is SQVTM, CDR2 ANQGSEA. The CDR3 is 12 residues long. V was trimmed by 6 bases and J by 9 bases, leaving 18 bases between them. Here the CDR3 DNA reads TGCAGCGTATTTAGACCAACGATCCGGCAGTACTTC. It codes for CSVFRPTIRQYF.

The V and J genes are TRBV12-3 or TRBV12-4 and TRBJ2-4; D gene ambiguous. The CDR3 spans 15 residues. V was pared by 7 bases and J by 2 bases, with 15 bases between. The CDR3 is CASTFKGASKNIQYF. The CDR3 nucleotides read TGTGCCAGCACCTTTAAAGGCGCTTCCAAAAACATTCAGTACTTC.

This clonotype was counted between two and nine times. A read error may account for a junction end that differs from germline. The gene calls are TRBV5-1 and TRBJ2-5; no clear D gene. The CDR3 has 16 residues. Per the germline V gene, CDR1 is SGHRS and CDR2 is YFSETQ. The CDR3 bases are TGCGCCAGCAGCTTGGCCGGAAATGACCCACAAGGGACCCAGTACTTC. Residues: CASSLAGNDPQGTQYF.

The rearrangement uses TRBV15 and TRBJ1-2; a possible D gene is TRBD1 (5 bases). Trimming took off 3 bases at V and 4 bases at J, with 6 bases between the two ends. The germline V gene encodes CDR1 LNHNV and CDR2 YYDKDF (reference sequence). This CDR3 contains 12 residues. The CDR3 protein is CATSSQGYGYTF. The CDR3 DNA reads TGTGCCACCAGCAGCCAGGGCTATGGCTACACCTTC.